This T cell receptor beta chain was found in a study of blood T cell repertoires in COVID-19. Study context: There were acute and convalescent COVID-19 samples, and they came from the United States, Italy and Spain. T cells, B-cell-depleted T cells, or PBMCs supplied cDNA or gDNA.

Study processing details: Researchers report that nucleated cell counts were estimated from reference gene primer amplification. TCRdb keeps only in-frame clones here, not all; method: immunoSEQ multiplex PCR. The V and J calls and clone size were taken over from that table, and D and trimming were inferred from the DNA. The sample yields about 200,000 clones, approximately 83% seen once. Germline assignment: CDR1 LNHDA and CDR2 SQIVND (reference sequence). Trimming stripped 2 bases from V and 2 bases from J, with 7 bases between. This CDR3 is 13 amino acids long. V gene TRBV19 combines with J gene TRBJ2-7; unclear D gene. This TCR came from a middle-aged woman with active or convalescent COVID-19. The specimen sequenced was peripheral blood. The CDR3 reads CASSIPSPYEQYF. For the CDR3, the DNA is TGTGCCAGTAGTATACCCAGTCCCTACGAGCAGTACTTC.